This is a list of T cell receptor beta chains from one sample in a study of beta chain features in type 1 diabetes. Sequenced by immunoSEQ multiplex PCR; TCRdb stores in-frame clones only, minus some. The sample yields over 150,000 clones, over 9% seen once. Sequenced: central memory CD4+ T cells from blood. Receptor source: a man aged 25-45 years with type 1 diabetes. Each CDR3 is given with its conserved first and last residue. The D gene is left open where the match is weak. Size is stated for part of the rows, as once, few or many counts, or as a class when the clone is expanded.

V gene	D gene	clone size	J gene	CDR3 DNA	CDR3 protein
TRBV19	TRBD2	-	TRBJ2-2	TGTGCCAGTAGTATCTCGCGGGAGACTGGGGAGCTGTTTTTT	CASSISRETGELFF
TRBV19	TRBD2	-	TRBJ2-1	TGTGCCAGTAGGGGGGCCACTAGCGGTACCTACAATGAGCAGTTCTTC	CASRGATSGTYNEQFF
TRBV7-9	TRBD1	many	TRBJ2-1	TGTGCCAGCAGCCTTACAGGGGAATTCTACAATGAGCAGTTCTTC	CASSLTGEFYNEQFF
TRBV11-2	-	-	TRBJ1-1	TGTGCCAGCACCTATCTTTATGAAGCTTTCTTT	CASTYLYEAFF
TRBV19	-	-	TRBJ1-5	TGTGCCAGCCAACCGACAAACCGAAATCAGCCCCAGCATTTT	CASQPTNRNQPQHF
TRBV2	-	few	TRBJ1-3	TGTGCCAGACGGACAAACTCTGGAAACACCATATATTTT	CARRTNSGNTIYF
TRBV29-1	-	-	TRBJ2-3	TGCAGCTCCAGAAGGACAGACACAGATACGCAGTATTTT	CSSRRTDTDTQYF
TRBV6-6	TRBD1	few	TRBJ2-5	TGTGCCAGCAGTCGGGACAGCCAGTACCAAGAGACCCAGTACTTC	CASSRDSQYQETQYF
TRBV2	-	few	TRBJ2-1	TGTGCCTCGACAGCTTACAATGAGCAGTTCTTC	CASTAYNEQFF
TRBV20-1	-	many	TRBJ2-7	TGCAGTGCTAGAGATCGGAGGTTGGAGTACTTC	CSARDRRLEYF
TRBV5-4	TRBD2	-	TRBJ2-7	TGTGCCAGCAGCCTTAGCGGGAGAAGCCGCGAGCAGTACTTC	CASSLSGRSREQYF
TRBV4-3	-	few	TRBJ1-3	TGCGCCAGCAGCCAAGATGCCAAGACAGCCATGAGCTCTGGAAACACCATATATTTT	CASSQDAKTAMSSGNTIYF
TRBV30	-	few	TRBJ2-1	TGTGCCTGGACCTTGGGGGGAAATGAGCAGTTCTTC	CAWTLGGNEQFF
TRBV5-4	-	-	TRBJ1-5	TGTGCCAGCAGCTTCGGGGGGCAAAATCAGCCCCAGCATTTT	CASSFGGQNQPQHF
TRBV28	-	-	TRBJ1-4	TGTGCCAGCAGTGGCCATAATGAAAAACTGTTTTTT	CASSGHNEKLFF